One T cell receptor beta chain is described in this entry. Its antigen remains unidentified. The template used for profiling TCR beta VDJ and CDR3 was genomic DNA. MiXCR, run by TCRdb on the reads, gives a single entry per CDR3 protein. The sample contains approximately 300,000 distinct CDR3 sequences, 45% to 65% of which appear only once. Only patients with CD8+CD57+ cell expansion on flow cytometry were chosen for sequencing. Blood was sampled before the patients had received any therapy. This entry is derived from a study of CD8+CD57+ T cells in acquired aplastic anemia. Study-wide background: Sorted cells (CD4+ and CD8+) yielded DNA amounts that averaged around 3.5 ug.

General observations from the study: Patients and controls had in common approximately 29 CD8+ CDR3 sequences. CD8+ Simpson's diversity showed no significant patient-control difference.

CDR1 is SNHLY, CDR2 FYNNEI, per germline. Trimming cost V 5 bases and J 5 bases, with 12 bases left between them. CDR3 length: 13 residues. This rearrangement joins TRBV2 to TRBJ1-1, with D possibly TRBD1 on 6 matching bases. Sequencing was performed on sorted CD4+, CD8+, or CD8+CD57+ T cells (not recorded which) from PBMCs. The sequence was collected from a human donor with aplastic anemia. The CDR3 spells CASSNNRETEAFF. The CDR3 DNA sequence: TGTGCCAGCAGTAATAACAGGGAGACTGAAGCTTTCTTT.